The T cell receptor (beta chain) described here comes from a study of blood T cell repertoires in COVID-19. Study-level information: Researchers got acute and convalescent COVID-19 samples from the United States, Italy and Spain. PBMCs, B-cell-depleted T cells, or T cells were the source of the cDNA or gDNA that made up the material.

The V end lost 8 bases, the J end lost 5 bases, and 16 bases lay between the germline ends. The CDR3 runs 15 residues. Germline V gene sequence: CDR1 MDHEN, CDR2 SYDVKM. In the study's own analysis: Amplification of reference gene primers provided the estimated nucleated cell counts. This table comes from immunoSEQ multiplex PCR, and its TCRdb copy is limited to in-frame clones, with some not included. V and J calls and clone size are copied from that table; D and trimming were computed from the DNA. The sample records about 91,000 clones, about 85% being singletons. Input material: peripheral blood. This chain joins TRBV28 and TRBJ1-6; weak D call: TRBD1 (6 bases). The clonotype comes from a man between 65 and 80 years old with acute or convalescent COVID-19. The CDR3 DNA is TGTGCCAGCGTTCGGGGGGGCCTTAATAATTCACCCCTCCACTTT. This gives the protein CASVRGGLNNSPLHF. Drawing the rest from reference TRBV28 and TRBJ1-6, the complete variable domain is DVKVTQSSRYLVKRTGEKVFLECVQDMDHENMFWYRQDPGLGLRLIYFSYDVKMKEKGDIPEGYSVSREKKERFSLILESASTNQTSMYLCASVRGGLNNSPLHFGNGTRLTVT.